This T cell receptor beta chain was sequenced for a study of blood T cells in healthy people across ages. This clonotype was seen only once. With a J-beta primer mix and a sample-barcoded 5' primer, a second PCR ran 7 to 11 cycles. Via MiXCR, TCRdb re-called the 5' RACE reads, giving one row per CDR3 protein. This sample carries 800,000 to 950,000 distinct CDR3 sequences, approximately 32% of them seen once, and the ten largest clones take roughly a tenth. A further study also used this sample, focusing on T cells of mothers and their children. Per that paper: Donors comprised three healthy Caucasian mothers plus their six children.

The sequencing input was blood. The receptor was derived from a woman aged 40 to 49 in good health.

This CDR3 is CASSPDSLAGFTDTQYF. The CDR3, as DNA: TGTGCCAGCAGTCCCGATTCCCTAGCGGGGTTCACAGATACGCAGTATTTT. The rearrangement links TRBV27 to TRBJ2-3; 9 bases match TRBD2. The V and J ends lost 5 bases and 2 bases, in that order; junction bases with no gene match: 11. The CDR3 extends over 17 amino acids. The germline gives CDR1 MNHEY, CDR2 SMNVEV (reference sequence).